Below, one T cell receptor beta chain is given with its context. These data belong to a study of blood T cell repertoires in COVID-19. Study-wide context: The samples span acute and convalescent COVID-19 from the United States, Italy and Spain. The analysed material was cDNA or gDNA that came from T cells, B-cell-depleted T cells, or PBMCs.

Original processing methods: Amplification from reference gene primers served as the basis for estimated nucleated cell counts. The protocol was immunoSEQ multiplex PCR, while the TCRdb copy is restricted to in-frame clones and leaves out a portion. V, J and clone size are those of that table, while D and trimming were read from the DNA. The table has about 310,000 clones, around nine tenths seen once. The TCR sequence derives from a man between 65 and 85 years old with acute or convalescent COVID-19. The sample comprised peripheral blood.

This CDR3 reads CASSVAGFGYTF. Here the CDR3 DNA reads TGTGCCAGCAGTGTGGCAGGGTTTGGCTACACCTTC. The chain employs TRBV2 and TRBJ1-2, with a weak D call TRBD1 (5 bases). V lost 4 bases and J 7 bases, leaving 10 bases between the germline ends. The germline V gene has CDR1 SNHLY and CDR2 FYNNEI. This CDR3 comprises 12 residues.